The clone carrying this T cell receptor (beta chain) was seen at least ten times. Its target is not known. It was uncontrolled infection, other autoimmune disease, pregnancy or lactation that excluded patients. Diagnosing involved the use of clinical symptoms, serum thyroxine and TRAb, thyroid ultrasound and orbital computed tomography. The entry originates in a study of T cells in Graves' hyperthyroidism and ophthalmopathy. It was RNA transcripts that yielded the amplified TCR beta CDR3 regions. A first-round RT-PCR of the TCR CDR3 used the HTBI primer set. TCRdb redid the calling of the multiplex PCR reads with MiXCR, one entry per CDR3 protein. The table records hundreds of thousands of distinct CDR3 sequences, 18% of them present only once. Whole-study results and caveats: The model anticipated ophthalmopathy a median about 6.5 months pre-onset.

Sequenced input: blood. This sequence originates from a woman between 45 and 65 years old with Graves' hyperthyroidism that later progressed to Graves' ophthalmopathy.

In DNA form, the CDR3 reads TGCGCCAGCAGCGCCCTGCGGGGGGGCCCAGATACGCAGTATTTT. Amino acids: CASSALRGGPDTQYF. V and J are TRBV5-1 and TRBJ2-3; 9 nucleotides agree with TRBD2. Germline assignment: CDR1 SGHRS and CDR2 YFSETQ. The V segment lost 4 bases and the J segment 4 bases; nucleotides outside the gene matches: 7. The CDR3 consists of 15 residues.